This TCR beta chain was captured in a study of CD8 T cells in ankylosing spondylitis. Whole-study results and caveats: The clones that were linked to disease were reported to be significantly enriched in matched synovial fluid samples from ankylosing spondylitis patients. Several of the motif variants were reported before in synovial fluid and blood from reactive arthritis. It appeared that ankylosing spondylitis blood was characterized by a TCR beta motif of 8 or 9 highly homologous variants.

About this clonotype: Its target is unknown.

Quantitative barcoded 5'-RACE was used to prepare TCR beta libraries. From the 5' RACE reads, TCRdb called clonotypes with MiXCR, one entry per CDR3 protein. The sample lists 150,000 to 200,000 distinct CDR3 sequences, 30% to 35% occurring once. With V trimmed by 10 bases and J by 6 bases, 10 bases remained unmatched. CDR1 is MNHEY and CDR2 is SVGEGT in the germline V gene. This CDR3 region has 13 residues. The TCR sequence derives from a male donor with ankylosing spondylitis. The sample was synovial fluid, either unsorted or a sorted T cell fraction (not recorded which). The chain has TRBV6-2 or TRBV6-3 and TRBJ2-5; TRBD2 agrees at 8 bases. The CDR3 DNA follows: TGTGCCACCCGGGGGGGACTGGCGAAGACCCAGTACTTC. Translated: CATRGGLAKTQYF.